This T cell receptor (beta chain) was captured by sequencing in a study of radiotherapy plus CTLA-4 blockade in lung cancer. General study results and limits: In blood, tumor-derived TCR clones expanded after radiotherapy plus ipilimumab. Early blood T cell clone dynamics reportedly forecast response best, with interferon-beta.

By share, this clone ranks as medium-sized (0.01 to 0.1%). As yet, its antigen is unknown. V gave up 8 bases and J gave up 1 base, with 20 bases separating them. CDR3 size: 17 residues. Germline CDR1 is MDHEN and CDR2 is SYDVKM. Assay: immunoSEQ multiplex PCR; the TCRdb copy retains only in-frame clones and omits some. The repertoire holds 30,000 to 40,000 clones, around 70% seen once, with over 12% in the top ten. This chain connects TRBV28 to TRBJ2-2, with TRBD1 as a possible D gene (5 bases). This TCR was recovered from a human donor with non-small cell lung cancer that progressed on radiotherapy plus ipilimumab. Sequencing was performed on peripheral blood, taken from a patient treated with radiotherapy plus ipilimumab. CDR3 bases: TGTGCCAGCTTGTGGACATCCCAGAATGTGAACACCGGGGAGCTGTTTTTT. Its protein is CASLWTSQNVNTGELFF. Looking up the rest from reference TRBV28 and TRBJ2-2 gives the full variable domain: DVKVTQSSRYLVKRTGEKVFLECVQDMDHENMFWYRQDPGLGLRLIYFSYDVKMKEKGDIPEGYSVSREKKERFSLILESASTNQTSMYLCASLWTSQNVNTGELFFGEGSRLTVL.